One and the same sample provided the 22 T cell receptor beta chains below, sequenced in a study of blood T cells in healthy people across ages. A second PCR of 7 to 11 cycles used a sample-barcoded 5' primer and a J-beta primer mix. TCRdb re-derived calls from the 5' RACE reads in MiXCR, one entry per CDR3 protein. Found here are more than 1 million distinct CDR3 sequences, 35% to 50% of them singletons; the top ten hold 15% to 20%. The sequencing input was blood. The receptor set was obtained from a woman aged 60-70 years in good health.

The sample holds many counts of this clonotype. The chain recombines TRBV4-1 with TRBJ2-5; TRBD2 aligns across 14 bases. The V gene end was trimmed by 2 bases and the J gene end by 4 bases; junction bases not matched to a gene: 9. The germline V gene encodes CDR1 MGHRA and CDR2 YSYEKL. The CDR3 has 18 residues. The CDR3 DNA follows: TGCGCCAGCAGCCAACTGGGACTAGCGGGAGAGTCGCGAGAGACCCAGTACTTC. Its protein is CASSQLGLAGESRETQYF.

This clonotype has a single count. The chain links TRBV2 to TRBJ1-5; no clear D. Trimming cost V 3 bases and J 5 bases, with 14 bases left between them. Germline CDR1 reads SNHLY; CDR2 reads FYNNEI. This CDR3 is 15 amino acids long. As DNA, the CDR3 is TGTGCCAGCAGTGAGTCGCGACTTGGATATCAGCCCCAGCATTTT. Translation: CASSESRLGYQPQHF.

As DNA, the CDR3 is TGCAGTGCTAATTGGCTAGCGGGGTTGGGCACAGATACGCAGTATTTT. It codes for CSANWLAGLGTDTQYF. The chain couples TRBV20-1 to TRBJ2-3; 9 bases are shared with TRBD2. CDR1 and CDR2 from the germline V gene are DFQATT and SNEGSKA (reference sequence). The junction had 9 bases not matched to a gene; V was cut back by 4 bases and J by 1 base. This CDR3 is built from 16 residues.

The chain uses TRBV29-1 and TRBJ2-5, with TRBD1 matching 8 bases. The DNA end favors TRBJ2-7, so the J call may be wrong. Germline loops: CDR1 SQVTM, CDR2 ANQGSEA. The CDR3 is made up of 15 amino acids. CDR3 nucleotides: TGCAGCGTTGAAGGCGGGACAGGCAATACCGACGAGCAGTACTTC. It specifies CSVEGGTGNTDEQYF.

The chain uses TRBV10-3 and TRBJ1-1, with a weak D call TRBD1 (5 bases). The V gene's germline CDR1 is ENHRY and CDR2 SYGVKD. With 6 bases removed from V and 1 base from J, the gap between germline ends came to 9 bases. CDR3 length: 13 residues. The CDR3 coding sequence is TGTGCCATCAGGGGCGGGGCGAACACTGAAGCTTTCTTT. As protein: CAIRGGANTEAFF.

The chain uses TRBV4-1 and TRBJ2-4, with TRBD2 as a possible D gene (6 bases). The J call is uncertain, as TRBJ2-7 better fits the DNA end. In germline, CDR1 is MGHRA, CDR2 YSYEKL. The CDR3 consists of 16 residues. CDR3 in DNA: TGCGCCAGCAGCCAAGGTTCGGGACTCGATTCCTACGAGCAGTACTTC. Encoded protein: CASSQGSGLDSYEQYF.

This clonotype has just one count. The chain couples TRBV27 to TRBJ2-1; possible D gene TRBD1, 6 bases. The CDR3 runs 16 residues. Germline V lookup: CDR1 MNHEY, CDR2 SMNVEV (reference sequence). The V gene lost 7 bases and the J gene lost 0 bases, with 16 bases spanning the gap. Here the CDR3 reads CASTGVAYGSYNEQFF. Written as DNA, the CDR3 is TGTGCCAGCACAGGGGTGGCATACGGCTCCTACAATGAGCAGTTCTTC.

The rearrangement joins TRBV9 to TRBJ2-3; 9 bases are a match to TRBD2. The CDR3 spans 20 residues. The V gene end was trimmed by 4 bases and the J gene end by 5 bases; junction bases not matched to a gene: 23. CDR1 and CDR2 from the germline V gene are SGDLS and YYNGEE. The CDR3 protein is CASSLTGTSSHKLQEDTQYF. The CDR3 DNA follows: TGTGCCAGCAGCCTTACCGGGACTAGCTCTCATAAGCTCCAAGAAGATACGCAGTATTTT.

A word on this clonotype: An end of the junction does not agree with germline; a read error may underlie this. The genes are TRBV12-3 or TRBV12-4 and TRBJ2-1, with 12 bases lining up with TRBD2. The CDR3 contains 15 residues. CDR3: CASSLGLAGFREQFF. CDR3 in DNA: TGTGCCAGCAGCTTAGGACTAGCGGGGTTTCGTGAGCAGTTCTTC.

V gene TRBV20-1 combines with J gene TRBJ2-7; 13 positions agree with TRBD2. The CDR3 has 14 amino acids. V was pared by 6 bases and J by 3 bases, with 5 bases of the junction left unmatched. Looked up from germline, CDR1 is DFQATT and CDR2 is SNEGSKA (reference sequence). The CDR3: CSASTSGRLYEQYF. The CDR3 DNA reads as TGCAGTGCGTCGACTAGCGGGAGGCTCTACGAGCAGTACTTC.

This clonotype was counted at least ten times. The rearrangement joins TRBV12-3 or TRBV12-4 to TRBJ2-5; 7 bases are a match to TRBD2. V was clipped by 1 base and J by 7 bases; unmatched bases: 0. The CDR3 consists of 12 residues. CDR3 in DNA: TGTGCCAGCAGTTTAGGGGGGGGGACCCAGTACTTC. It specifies CASSLGGGTQYF.

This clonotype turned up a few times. CDR3 in amino acids: CAWSPTTDTQYF. The DNA for the CDR3 is TGTGCCTGGAGCCCAACCACAGATACGCAGTATTTT. The chain has TRBV30 and TRBJ2-3; D remains unclear. The CDR3 is made up of 12 amino acids. Between the trimmed V and J ends, which lost 3 bases and 2 bases, there was a span of 6 bases. The germline gives CDR1 GTSNPN, CDR2 SVGIG (reference sequence).

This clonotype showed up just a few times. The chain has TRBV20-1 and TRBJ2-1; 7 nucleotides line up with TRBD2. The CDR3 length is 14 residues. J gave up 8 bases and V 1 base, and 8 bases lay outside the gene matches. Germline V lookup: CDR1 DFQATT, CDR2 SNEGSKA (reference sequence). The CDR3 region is CSARGTRSVHEQFF. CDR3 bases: TGCAGTGCTAGAGGGACTAGGAGTGTCCATGAGCAGTTCTTC.

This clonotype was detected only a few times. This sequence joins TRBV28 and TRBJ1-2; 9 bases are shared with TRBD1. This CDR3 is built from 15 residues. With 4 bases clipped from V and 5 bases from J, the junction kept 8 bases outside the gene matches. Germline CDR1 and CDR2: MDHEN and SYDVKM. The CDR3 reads CASSSGQGTPYGYTF. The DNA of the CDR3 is TGTGCCAGCAGTTCTGGACAGGGGACCCCTTATGGCTACACCTTC.

The CDR3 DNA sequence: TGCGCCAGCAGCCTCGAGGGTTTACGCCGGAATATCTTAGGGGCCTACGAGCAGTACTTC. This translates into CASSLEGLRRNILGAYEQYF. This chain joins TRBV5-1 and TRBJ2-7; D may correspond to TRBD1 or TRBD2 (5 bases each). Germline V gene data show CDR1 as SGHRS and CDR2 as YFSETQ. The length of the CDR3 is 20 residues. The ends were cut back, 4 bases at V and 2 bases at J, with 31 bases in the middle.

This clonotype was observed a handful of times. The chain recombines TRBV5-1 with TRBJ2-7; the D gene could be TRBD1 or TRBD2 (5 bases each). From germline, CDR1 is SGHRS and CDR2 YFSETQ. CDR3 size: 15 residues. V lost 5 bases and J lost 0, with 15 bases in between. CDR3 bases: TGCGCCAGCAGTTACCACGTTGGGGGCTCCTACGAGCAGTACTTC. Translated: CASSYHVGGSYEQYF. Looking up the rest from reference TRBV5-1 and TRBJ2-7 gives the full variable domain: KAGVTQTPRYLIKTRGQQVTLSCSPISGHRSVSWYQQTPGQGLQFLFEYFSETQRNKGNFPGRFSGRQFSNSRSEMNVSTLELGDSALYLCASSYHVGGSYEQYFGPGTRLTVT.

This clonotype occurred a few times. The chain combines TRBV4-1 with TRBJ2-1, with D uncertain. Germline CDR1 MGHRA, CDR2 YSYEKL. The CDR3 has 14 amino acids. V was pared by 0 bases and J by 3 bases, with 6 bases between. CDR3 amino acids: CASSQEGYYNEQFF. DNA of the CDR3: TGCGCCAGCAGCCAAGAAGGATACTACAATGAGCAGTTCTTC.

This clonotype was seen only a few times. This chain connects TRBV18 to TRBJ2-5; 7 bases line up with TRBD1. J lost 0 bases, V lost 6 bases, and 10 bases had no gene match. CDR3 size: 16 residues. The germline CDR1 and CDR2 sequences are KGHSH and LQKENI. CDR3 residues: CASSLSGTVDQETQYF. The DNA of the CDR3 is TGTGCCAGCTCTCTGTCCGGGACAGTAGACCAAGAGACCCAGTACTTC.

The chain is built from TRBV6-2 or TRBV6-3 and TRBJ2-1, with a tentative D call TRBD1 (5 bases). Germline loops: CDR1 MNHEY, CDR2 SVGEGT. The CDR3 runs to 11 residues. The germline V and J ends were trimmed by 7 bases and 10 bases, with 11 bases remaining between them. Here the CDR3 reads CASTQGGEQFF. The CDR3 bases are TGTGCCAGCACCCAGGGTGGCGAGCAGTTCTTC.

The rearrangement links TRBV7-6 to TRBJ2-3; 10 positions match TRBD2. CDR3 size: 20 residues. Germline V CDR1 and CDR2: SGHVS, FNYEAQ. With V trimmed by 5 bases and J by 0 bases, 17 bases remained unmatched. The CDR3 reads CASSQRTGAGGPRSTDTQYF. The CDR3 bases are TGTGCCAGCAGCCAACGAACGGGAGCGGGAGGGCCTCGAAGCACAGATACGCAGTATTTT.

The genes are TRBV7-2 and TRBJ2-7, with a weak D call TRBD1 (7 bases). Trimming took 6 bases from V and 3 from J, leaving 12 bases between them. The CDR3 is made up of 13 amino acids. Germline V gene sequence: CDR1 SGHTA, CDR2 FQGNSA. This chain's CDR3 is CASRGGQFYEQYF. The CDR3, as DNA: TGTGCCAGCAGGGGGGGACAGTTCTACGAGCAGTACTTC.

DNA for the CDR3: TGTGCCAGCAGTTTACCGGGCCTCAGCTCCTACGAGCAGTACTTC. Translation: CASSLPGLSSYEQYF. V gene TRBV28 combines with J gene TRBJ2-4; D unresolved. The assigned J gene may be wrong: the sequence end matches TRBJ2-7 better. The germline V gene encodes CDR1 MDHEN and CDR2 SYDVKM. The CDR3 runs 15 residues.